These 30 T cell receptor beta chains were all obtained from the same sample, sequenced in a study of blood T cell repertoires in COVID-19. Sequencing was performed with immunoSEQ multiplex PCR; in TCRdb, only in-frame clones are kept and a portion is missing. Here the sample spans a few hundred thousand clones, around 82% being singletons. Sequences were obtained from peripheral blood. These TCRs come from a woman between 45 and 60 years old with acute or convalescent COVID-19.

In its sample, this clone was seen once. CDR3 bases: TGTGCCAGCAGCTTAATCGCAGGGACCTACGAGCAGTACTTC. It specifies CASSLIAGTYEQYF. The chain uses TRBV7-3 and TRBJ2-7, with a weak D call TRBD1 (5 bases). The CDR3 consists of 14 residues. CDR1 SGHTA and CDR2 FQGTGA come from the germline V gene. Trimming cost V 1 base and J 2 bases, with 9 bases left between them. The full variable domain, completed using reference TRBV7-3 and TRBJ2-7, is GAGVSQTPSNKVTEKGKYVELRCDPISGHTALYWYRQSLGQGPEFLIYFQGTGAADDSGLPNDRFFAVRPEGSVSTLKIQRTERGDSAVYLCASSLIAGTYEQYFGPGTRLTVT.

The chain joins TRBV3-1 (or the pseudogene TRBV3-2) to TRBJ1-2; D is uncertain. The germline CDR1 and CDR2 sequences are LGHDT and YNNKEL (reference sequence). V lost 4 bases and J 6 bases, leaving 9 bases between the germline ends. This CDR3 is built from 12 residues. The CDR3 nucleotides are TGTGCCAGCAGCCGAAGCGAGGATGGCTACACCTTC. Its translation is CASSRSEDGYTF.

The rearrangement uses TRBV20-1 and TRBJ2-5; 10 nucleotides align to TRBD2. The trim removed 3 bases at V and 2 bases at J, leaving 3 bases unmatched. Germline V gene data show CDR1 as DFQATT and CDR2 as SNEGSKA (reference sequence). The CDR3 runs to 14 residues. CDR3 coding DNA: TGCAGTGCTAGTATAGCGGGGGGACAAGAGACCCAGTACTTC. Amino acid sequence: CSASIAGGQETQYF.

The J gene is TRBJ2-3, the V gene TRBV7-2, with 8 bases matching TRBD1. CDR1 SGHTA and CDR2 FQGNSA come from the germline V gene. Unmatched junction bases numbered 3, after V lost 1 base and J lost 0 bases. The CDR3 has 16 amino acids. The CDR3 loop reads CASSLDRDRSTDTQYF. Here the CDR3 DNA reads TGTGCCAGCAGCTTAGACCGGGACAGGAGCACAGATACGCAGTATTTT.

The chain is built from TRBV2 and TRBJ1-1; 8 bases align to TRBD1. The CDR3 extends over 14 amino acids. Trimming removed 6 bases from V and 3 bases from J; junction bases left unmatched: 6. The germline gives CDR1 SNHLY, CDR2 FYNNEI. CDR3 protein: CASRIQGEDTEAFF. CDR3 nucleotide sequence: TGTGCCAGCAGAATACAGGGGGAGGACACTGAAGCTTTCTTT.

This chain connects TRBV7-9 to TRBJ2-5; 11 positions match TRBD2. Looked up from germline, CDR1 is SEHNR and CDR2 is FQNEAQ (reference sequence). V was pared by 8 bases and J by 5 bases, with 7 bases of the junction left unmatched. The CDR3 runs 14 residues. CDR3 sequence: CASVVAGGHETQYF. DNA for the CDR3: TGTGCCAGCGTGGTAGCGGGGGGGCATGAGACCCAGTACTTC.

This chain links TRBV10-3 with TRBJ2-3; TRBD1 aligns across 10 bases. CDR3 length: 14 amino acids. V was clipped by 6 bases and J by 2 bases; unmatched bases: 2. Per the germline V gene, CDR1 is ENHRY and CDR2 is SYGVKD. The CDR3, as DNA: TGTGCCATCAGGACAGGGGGCGTCACAGATACGCAGTATTTT. This gives the protein CAIRTGGVTDTQYF.

The rearrangement joins TRBV18 to TRBJ1-1, with TRBD1 identical over 8 bases. V shed 3 bases and J 1 base; nucleotides not matched to a gene: 7. Germline V gene sequence: CDR1 KGHSH, CDR2 LQKENI. CDR3 length: 16 amino acids. Here the CDR3 reads CASSPFTGTGNTEAFF. In DNA, the CDR3 is TGTGCCAGCTCACCGTTTACCGGGACAGGGAACACTGAAGCTTTCTTT.

In this sample, this clone turned up many times. The chain couples TRBV19 to TRBJ1-6; 9 nucleotides agree with TRBD1. J lost 1 base, V lost 7 bases, and 11 bases had no gene match. Per the germline V gene, CDR1 is LNHDA and CDR2 is SQIVND (reference sequence). The CDR3 loop spans 18 amino acids. CDR3 in amino acids: CASNPGQGVFSYNSPLHF. The CDR3 nucleotides read TGTGCCAGTAACCCGGGACAGGGCGTATTTTCCTATAATTCACCCCTCCACTTT.

J is TRBJ2-1 and V is TRBV7-2, with 11 bases lining up with TRBD2. Germline-derived CDR1 and CDR2 are SGHTA and FQGNSA. J was trimmed by 9 bases and V by 9 bases; bases with no gene match: 10. CDR3 length: 14 amino acids. CDR3 amino acids: CASSSGGAYSEQFF. CDR3 sequence (DNA): TGTGCCAGTAGTAGCGGGGGGGCCTATAGTGAGCAGTTCTTC.

This chain uses TRBV24-1 with TRBJ1-2, with 7 bases matching TRBD1. The germline V gene has CDR1 KGHDR and CDR2 SFDVKD. CDR3 length: 15 residues. V lost 2 bases and J lost 7; bases outside the gene matches: 9. CDR3: CATSDYRGSDGGYTF. The CDR3 bases are TGTGCCACCAGTGATTACAGGGGATCGGATGGTGGCTACACCTTC.

This chain links TRBV18 with TRBJ2-1; D may be TRBD2 (5 bases). CDR1 and CDR2 from the germline V gene are KGHSH and LQKENI. The CDR3 sequence is 14 residues long. Trimming shortened V by 1 base and J by 3 bases, and 7 bases separated the two germline ends. The CDR3 protein is CASSPQRNYNEQFF. DNA of the CDR3: TGTGCCAGCTCACCACAGCGGAACTACAATGAGCAGTTCTTC.

The V and J genes are TRBV6-6 and TRBJ2-7; 11 nucleotides align to TRBD1. Trimming took 6 bases from V and 2 from J; bases not matched to a gene: 3. This CDR3 is 14 amino acids long. From germline, CDR1 is MNHNY and CDR2 SVGAGI (reference sequence). The CDR3 protein is CASRPGQGAYEQYF. The CDR3 nucleotides read TGTGCCAGCAGGCCGGGACAGGGGGCCTACGAGCAGTACTTC.

CDR3 region: CAWKARNSYNEQFF. The CDR3, as DNA: TGTGCCTGGAAAGCCCGAAACTCCTACAATGAGCAGTTCTTC. V and J are TRBV30 and TRBJ2-1, with no clear D. The V gene lost 4 bases and the J gene lost 0 bases, with 10 bases spanning the gap. The CDR3 totals 14 residues. Germline loops: CDR1 GTSNPN, CDR2 SVGIG (reference sequence).

The count of this clone is one. This chain connects TRBV6-5 to TRBJ2-7; 7 bases align to TRBD1. Germline V gene lookup returns CDR1 MNHEY and CDR2 SVGAGI. Trimming at V came to 6 bases and at J to 0 bases, leaving 5 bases not matched to a gene. This CDR3 has 14 residues. The DNA for the CDR3 is TGTGCCAGCAGGAGGGGACAGTCCTCCTACGAGCAGTACTTC. It translates to CASRRGQSSYEQYF.

This chain connects TRBV24-1 to TRBJ2-1; D not certain. CDR1 is KGHDR, CDR2 SFDVKD, per germline. The CDR3 consists of 13 residues. The germline V and J ends were trimmed by 4 bases and 9 bases, with 12 bases remaining between them. The chain's CDR3 is CATSEPRSGEQFF. CDR3 DNA sequence: TGTGCCACCAGTGAGCCCCGGTCGGGTGAGCAGTTCTTC.

J is TRBJ1-2 and V is TRBV7-2; D is ambiguous. CDR3 size: 14 residues. Trimming removed 0 bases at V and 2 bases at J, with 7 bases between. CDR1 and CDR2 from the germline V gene are SGHTA and FQGNSA. In DNA, the CDR3 is TGTGCCAGCAGCTTAGCGTCCCAGAACTATGGCTACACCTTC. As protein: CASSLASQNYGYTF.

The chain couples TRBV4-3 to TRBJ2-1, with 9 positions matching TRBD1. The ends lost 4 bases at V and 1 base at J; junction bases unmatched: 5. The germline V gene encodes CDR1 LGHNA and CDR2 YSLEER. CDR3 length: 16 residues. The CDR3 coding sequence is TGCGCCAGCAGCCGAGAGACAGGGGGGTCCTACAATGAGCAGTTCTTC. Amino acids: CASSRETGGSYNEQFF.

The V and J genes are TRBV7-2 and TRBJ2-5; D call uncertain. V was shortened by 3 bases and J by 2 bases, with 10 bases between the two germline ends. CDR3 size: 14 residues. Germline V CDR1 and CDR2: SGHTA, FQGNSA. This CDR3 reads CASSFMSAQETQYF. CDR3 in DNA: TGTGCCAGCAGCTTCATGAGTGCTCAAGAGACCCAGTACTTC.

The V gene is TRBV19, the J gene TRBJ1-4; D call uncertain. V was pared by 1 base and J by 8 bases, with 11 bases between. The CDR3 has 14 residues. Germline V gene data show CDR1 as LNHDA and CDR2 as SQIVND (reference sequence). The CDR3 DNA follows: TGTGCCAGTAGTATAGGAACCTCGGGGGAAAAACTGTTTTTT. This sequence encodes CASSIGTSGEKLFF.

J is TRBJ1-2 and V is TRBV29-1, with D uncertain. This CDR3 is 16 amino acids long. Per the germline V gene, CDR1 is SQVTM and CDR2 is ANQGSEA. V lost 0 bases, J lost 8 bases, and 22 bases lay in between. CDR3 nucleotides: TGCAGCGTTGAAGATCTTCGAATCGGCGCGTCGGGGGGCTACACCTTC. It encodes CSVEDLRIGASGGYTF.

The J gene is TRBJ1-4, the V gene TRBV30; possibly TRBD1 for D (5 bases). The CDR3 length is 14 residues. From germline, CDR1 is GTSNPN and CDR2 SVGIG (reference sequence). V was pared by 4 bases and J by 6 bases, with 15 bases between. The chain's CDR3 is CAWNQDSPDEKLFF. CDR3 sequence (DNA): TGTGCCTGGAACCAAGACAGCCCCGATGAAAAACTGTTTTTT.

This chain joins TRBV7-2 and TRBJ2-5, with 10 bases matching TRBD1. V trimming: 5 bases; J trimming: 3 bases; junction bases outside the gene matches: 3. CDR1 and CDR2 from the germline V gene are SGHTA and FQGNSA. The CDR3 sequence is 14 residues long. The CDR3 DNA is TGTGCCAGCAGCCGGACAGGGGGTAAAGAGACCCAGTACTTC. Its translation is CASSRTGGKETQYF.

The V call is TRBV5-6, the J call TRBJ2-7; TRBD2 matches 15 bases. The germline V gene has CDR1 SGHDT and CDR2 YYEEEE. The CDR3 loop spans 19 amino acids. The trim removed 4 bases at V and 3 bases at J, leaving 14 bases unmatched. DNA for the CDR3: TGTGCCAGCAGCCTCCCTCCGGGACTAGCGGGGGGCTGGGGCTACGAGCAGTACGTC. Its translation: CASSLPPGLAGGWGYEQYV.

The chain has TRBV10-2 and TRBJ1-5, with D perhaps TRBD1 (6 bases). The germline CDR1 and CDR2 sequences are WSHSY and SAAADI. V lost 2 bases, J lost 11 bases, and 16 bases lay in between. CDR3 length equals 14 residues. The CDR3 bases are TGCGCCAGCAGTGAGAGACAGGCATGGGGATCCCAGCATTTT. Amino acid sequence: CASSERQAWGSQHF.

The V gene is TRBV3-1 (or the pseudogene TRBV3-2), the J gene TRBJ2-1, with D perhaps TRBD2 (5 bases). Trimming removed 3 bases from V and 12 bases from J, with 9 bases in between. The CDR3 runs to 11 residues. Germline V gives CDR1 LGHDT, CDR2 YNNKEL (reference sequence). CDR3 region: CASSHAGGQFF. The CDR3 DNA sequence: TGTGCCAGCAGCCACGCAGGAGGGCAGTTCTTC.

The gene calls are TRBV19 and TRBJ2-5; D is perhaps TRBD1 (5 bases). The CDR3 has 15 residues. The V and J ends lost 3 bases and 4 bases respectively, with 15 bases between them. CDR1 is LNHDA and CDR2 is SQIVND in the germline V gene (reference sequence). The CDR3 DNA reads TGTGCCAGTAGTATTACGGCGGCTGGGGCAGAGACCCAGTACTTC. As protein: CASSITAAGAETQYF.

The CDR3 DNA reads as TGTGCCAGCAGTGCACACGGGGTCGGTGGTCAGCCCCAGCATTTT. It codes for CASSAHGVGGQPQHF. J is TRBJ1-5 and V is TRBV2; D is uncertain. The ends were cut back, 4 bases at V and 6 bases at J, with 16 bases in the middle. Germline loops: CDR1 SNHLY, CDR2 FYNNEI. The CDR3 is 15 residues long.

This clone was picked up a small number of times. CDR3 sequence (DNA): TGTGCCAGCAACGCACTTACAGGGGCAGGTGAAAAACTGTTTTTT. Protein sequence: CASNALTGAGEKLFF. V gene TRBV2 combines with J gene TRBJ1-4; 7 bases fit TRBD1. This CDR3 has 15 residues. V was clipped by 7 bases and J by 7 bases; unmatched bases: 12. Germline V gene lookup returns CDR1 SNHLY and CDR2 FYNNEI.

The rearrangement uses TRBV27 and TRBJ2-3; D may be TRBD1 (6 bases). The CDR3 covers 15 residues. V gave up 7 bases and J gave up 0 bases, with 14 bases separating them. Germline CDR1 and CDR2: MNHEY and SMNVEV (reference sequence). The CDR3 sequence is CASITGTTSTDTQYF. In DNA form, the CDR3 reads TGTGCCAGCATTACCGGGACAACTAGCACAGATACGCAGTATTTT.